A single sample gave rise to the 25 T cell receptor delta chains below, sequenced in a study of gammadelta T cells in human blood. TCRdb ran CATT on the RT-PCR reads. The sample lists 250 to 300 delta-chain clones; 4% to 5% were seen once. Sequenced sample: Vgamma9Vdelta2 gamma-delta T cells from cord blood. The receptors originated from a newborn.

This clone was seen a handful of times. This DNA's translation and the protein TCRdb lists, from a much larger clone, do not match at residue 10, likely due to a read error; the protein shown is translated from the DNA. The chain combines TRDV2 with TRDJ3; TRDD3 aligns across 13 bases. This CDR3 spans 18 amino acids. V shed 3 bases and J 2 bases; nucleotides not matched to a gene: 3. Germline lookup yields CDR1 GEAIGNYY and CDR2 EKD. CDR3 sequence (DNA): TGTGCCTGTGACTATACTGGGGGATACGCCTGGGACACCCGACAGATGTTTTTC. The encoded protein is CACDYTGGYAWDTRQMFF.

By sample share, this clone is hyperexpanded. This CDR3 is also generated by other DNA sequences in the sample. The chain joins TRDV2 to TRDJ3; TRDD3 matches at 11 bases. The CDR3 length is 18 residues. J lost 0 bases, V lost 3 bases, and 3 bases had no gene match. The germline V gene has CDR1 GEAIGNYY and CDR2 EKD. The CDR3 DNA sequence: TGTGCCTGTGACTATACTGGGGGATACTCCTGGGACACCCGACAGATGTTTTTC. Residues: CACDYTGGYSWDTRQMFF.

Concerning this clone itself: This DNA's translation differs at residue 11 from TCRdb's protein, which comes from a much larger clone; a read error is likely, and the protein shown is translated from the DNA. The V call is TRDV2, the J call TRDJ1; 8 bases line up with TRDD3. Trimming removed 3 bases from V and 1 base from J; junction bases left unmatched: 12. This CDR3 is 17 amino acids long. The germline V gene encodes CDR1 GEAIGNYY and CDR2 EKD. The DNA of the CDR3 is TGTGCCTGTGACTCTGTGATGGGGGATCAGGCCACCGATAAACTCATCTTT. This encodes CACDSVMGDQATDKLIF.

In this sample, this clone turned up a few times. This DNA's translation and the protein TCRdb lists, from a much larger clone, do not match at residue 3, likely due to a read error; the protein shown is translated from the DNA. The chain links TRDV2 to TRDJ3, with 11 bases fitting TRDD3. This CDR3 is 18 amino acids long. CDR1 and CDR2 (germline): GEAIGNYY, EKD. This chain's CDR3 is CAGDTWGIRDWDTRQMFF. For the CDR3, the DNA is TGTGCCGGTGACACATGGGGGATACGGGACTGGGACACCCGACAGATGTTTTTC.

The sample holds a few counts of this clone. With only one base between it and a far larger clone, this is likely a read error. The identical CDR3 is also encoded by other nucleotide sequences in the sample. The chain employs TRDV2 and TRDJ2; TRDD3 matches at 10 bases. Germline CDR1 and CDR2: GEAIGNYY and EKD. The CDR3 runs to 17 residues. The CDR3 is CACDRVWGITLTAQLFF. The CDR3 DNA reads as TGTGCCTGCGACAGGGTCTGGGGGATAACTTTGACAGCACAACTCTTCTTT.

For this clone: A far larger clone differs by one base, so this is likely a read error. This sample includes further DNA sequences coding for the same CDR3. This chain links TRDV2 with TRDJ2; maybe TRDD3 (6 bases). V lost 3 bases to trimming and J lost 0 bases, with 13 bases between them. Germline V gene sequence: CDR1 GEAIGNYY, CDR2 EKD. This CDR3 comprises 16 residues. The CDR3 DNA follows: TGTGCCTGTGACGTACTGGGTGATACTTTGACAGCACAACTCTTCTTT. Its translation is CACDVLGDTLTAQLFF.

This clone was counted only a few times. The TCRdb protein comes from a much larger clone and disagrees with this DNA's translation at residue 5, likely due to a read error; the protein given here is derived from the DNA. The rearrangement links TRDV2 to TRDJ3; 11 positions match TRDD3. V gave up 3 bases and J gave up 3 bases; unmatched junction bases: 6. The germline CDR1 and CDR2 sequences are GEAIGNYY and EKD. The CDR3 runs to 18 residues. In DNA form, the CDR3 reads TGTGCCTGTGACGCATGGGGGATACGGGACTGGGACACCCGACAGATGTTTTTC. Encoded protein: CACDAWGIRDWDTRQMFF.

Concerning this clone itself: A read error likely explains why the TCRdb protein, taken from a much larger clone, differs from this DNA's translation at residue 12; the protein shown is translated from the DNA. J is TRDJ2 and V is TRDV2, with 12 positions matching TRDD3. The CDR3 has 16 residues. Germline CDR1 GEAIGNYY, CDR2 EKD. CDR3 in DNA: TGTGCCTGTGACGTACTGGGGGATACTTTGACAGAACAACTCTTCTTT. Translation: CACDVLGDTLTEQLFF.

This clone has more than one count but fewer than ten. A read error is the likely source, as a far larger clone sits one nucleotide away. Additional DNA sequences in this sample encode the identical CDR3. V gene TRDV2 combines with J gene TRDJ3; 8 bases agree with TRDD3. CDR1 is GEAIGNYY, CDR2 EKD, per germline. The CDR3 loop spans 18 amino acids. V shed 0 bases, J shed 4 bases, and the junction held 7 bases outside the gene matches. The CDR3, as DNA: TGTGCCTGTGACACCGGTGTCTGGGGGACTTGGGACACCCGACAGATGTTTTTC. This codes for CACDTGVWGTWDTRQMFF.

Concerning this clone: This DNA's translation and the protein TCRdb lists, from a much larger clone, do not match at residue 13, likely due to a read error; the protein shown is translated from the DNA. This chain links TRDV2 with TRDJ1, with 8 bases fitting TRDD3. This CDR3 has 17 amino acids. The germline V gene encodes CDR1 GEAIGNYY and CDR2 EKD. The CDR3 DNA reads TGTGCCTGTGACTCTGTGATGGGGGATCAGCCCACCTATAAACTCATCTTT. It specifies CACDSVMGDQPTYKLIF.

As concerns this clone: A read error is the likely source, as a far larger clone sits one nucleotide away. The J gene is TRDJ3, the V gene TRDV2; 8 positions agree with TRDD3. After removal of 0 bases from V and 0 bases from J, the junction contained 9 bases not matched to a gene. Germline V gene data show CDR1 as GEAIGNYY and CDR2 as EKD. This CDR3 region has 20 residues. The CDR3 loop is CACDTVLGGRSSWDTRQMFF. In DNA, the CDR3 is TGTGCCTGTGACACCGTACTGGGGGGCAGGAGCTCCTGGGACACCCGACAGATGTTTTTC.

This clone was recorded a few times. The protein TCRdb gives is from a much larger clone and does not agree with this DNA's translation at residue 7, likely a read error; the protein shown here comes from the DNA. The chain recombines TRDV2 with TRDJ2; a weak D match, TRDD3 (6 bases). The CDR3 extends over 17 amino acids. Germline V CDR1 and CDR2: GEAIGNYY, EKD. V was trimmed by 2 bases and J by 0 bases, leaving 15 bases between them. As DNA, the CDR3 is TGTGCCTGTGACAGGGTCTGTGGGATAACTTTGACAGCACAACTCTTCTTT. It codes for CACDRVCGITLTAQLFF.

This clone was counted between two and nine times. TCRdb records a much larger clone's protein for this DNA, with a difference at residue 12 that likely arises from a read error; the protein given is the translation of the DNA. The chain combines TRDV2 with TRDJ2, with TRDD3 identical over 10 bases. Looked up from germline, CDR1 is GEAIGNYY and CDR2 is EKD. This CDR3 contains 17 residues. This CDR3 is CACDRVWGITLIAQLFF. The CDR3 nucleotides read TGTGCCTGTGACAGGGTCTGGGGGATAACTTTGATAGCACAACTCTTCTTT.

For this clone: For this DNA, TCRdb reports the protein of a much larger clone, which diverges at residue 16, most likely from a read error; the protein presented here is translated directly from the DNA. The gene calls are TRDV2 and TRDJ3; TRDD3 agrees at 10 bases. The CDR3 runs to 18 residues. Germline V gene data show CDR1 as GEAIGNYY and CDR2 as EKD. CDR3 coding DNA: TGTGCCTGTGACACCTTGGGGGATACCTCCTGGGACACCCGACAGAGGTTTTTC. Residues: CACDTLGDTSWDTRQRFF.

This clone was seen a few times. TCRdb's listed protein matches a much larger clone and diverges from this DNA's translation at residue 5, likely through a read error; the protein shown comes from the DNA. The rearrangement joins TRDV2 to TRDJ3; 11 bases are shared with TRDD3. The CDR3 is made up of 18 amino acids. Trimming cost V 2 bases and J 0 bases; bases outside gene matches: 2. Germline loops: CDR1 GEAIGNYY, CDR2 EKD. The CDR3 DNA sequence: TGTGCCTGTGACAATACTGGGGGATACTCCTGGGACACCCGACAGATGTTTTTC. Translating it yields CACDNTGGYSWDTRQMFF.

With regard to this clone: This DNA translates differently at residue 7 from the TCRdb protein, which is that of a much larger clone; a read error is likely, and the protein shown is the DNA's own translation. The chain links TRDV2 to TRDJ3, with 8 positions matching TRDD3. Germline V gene data show CDR1 as GEAIGNYY and CDR2 as EKD. The CDR3 is made up of 18 amino acids. The junction had 5 bases not matched to a gene; V was cut back by 0 bases and J by 2 bases. CDR3 in amino acids: CACDTGGWGTWDTRQMFF. CDR3 DNA sequence: TGTGCCTGTGACACCGGTGGCTGGGGGACCTGGGACACCCGACAGATGTTTTTC.

This clone is termed hyperexpanded. This same CDR3 is encoded by further DNA sequences in the sample. The chain combines TRDV2 with TRDJ3; 11 bases are a match to TRDD3. The germline V gene has CDR1 GEAIGNYY and CDR2 EKD. Trimming at V came to 1 base and at J to 3 bases, leaving 4 bases not matched to a gene. The CDR3 has 18 residues. CDR3 coding DNA: TGTGCCTGTGACACATGGGGGATACGGGACTGGGACACCCGACAGATGTTTTTC. Protein sequence: CACDTWGIRDWDTRQMFF.

Turning to this clone: Translating this DNA gives a protein that differs at residue 10 from the TCRdb one, which belongs to a much larger clone; a read error is likely, and the protein shown is this translation. V gene TRDV2 combines with J gene TRDJ3, with 12 positions matching TRDD3. Germline CDR1 and CDR2: GEAIGNYY and EKD. With 3 bases clipped from V and 3 bases from J, the junction kept 5 bases outside the gene matches. This CDR3 has 18 amino acids. CDR3 amino acids: CACDYTGGYCWDTRQMFF. Written as DNA, the CDR3 is TGTGCCTGTGACTATACTGGGGGATACTGCTGGGACACCCGACAGATGTTTTTC.

About this clone itself: The translation of this DNA and the TCRdb protein of a much larger clone differ at residue 4, probably owing to a read error; the protein shown here is translated from the DNA. The chain couples TRDV2 to TRDJ3; 8 bases align to TRDD3. The CDR3 contains 18 residues. In germline, CDR1 is GEAIGNYY, CDR2 EKD. The CDR3 is CACYTGVWGTWDTRQMFF. CDR3 DNA sequence: TGTGCCTGTTACACCGGTGTCTGGGGGACCTGGGACACCCGACAGATGTTTTTC.

Only a few counts were recorded for this clone. TCRdb's protein, taken from a much larger clone, differs from this DNA's translation at residue 8, likely owing to a read error; the protein displayed comes from the DNA. This chain uses TRDV2 with TRDJ2; 7 bases fit TRDD3. The CDR3 spans 16 residues. J was trimmed by 0 bases and V by 3 bases; bases with no gene match: 6. Germline V gene sequence: CDR1 GEAIGNYY, CDR2 EKD. The chain's CDR3 is CACDVLGYTLTAQLFF. CDR3 nucleotide sequence: TGTGCCTGTGACGTACTGGGGTATACTTTGACAGCACAACTCTTCTTT.

Details on this clone: This DNA's translation and the protein TCRdb lists, from a much larger clone, do not match at residue 16, likely due to a read error; the protein shown is translated from the DNA. The chain carries TRDV2 and TRDJ3, with 8 bases identical to TRDD3. CDR3 length equals 18 residues. Germline-derived CDR1 and CDR2 are GEAIGNYY and EKD. The CDR3 nucleotides are TGTGCCTGTGACGTACTGGGGGTTAGCTCCTGGGACACCCGACAGTTGTTTTTC. Its protein product is CACDVLGVSSWDTRQLFF.

There are a few counts of this clone. A far larger clone is a single base away, which makes a read error likely. The chain carries TRDV2 and TRDJ3; 10 bases map to TRDD3. The CDR3 has 18 amino acids. Germline CDR1 GEAIGNYY, CDR2 EKD. V dropped 3 bases and J dropped 0; count of bases not matched to a gene: 4. The CDR3 reads CACDALGDTSWDTRQMFF. CDR3 nucleotides: TGTGCCTGTGACGCCTTGGGGGATACCTCCTGGGACACCCGACAGATGTTTTTC.

As for this clone: TCRdb pairs this DNA with a much larger clone's protein that differs at residue 8, likely a read error; the protein shown was translated from the DNA. The gene calls are TRDV2 and TRDJ3; tentative D call: TRDD3 (5 bases). The CDR3 extends over 17 amino acids. Germline CDR1 reads GEAIGNYY; CDR2 reads EKD. V lost 3 bases, J lost 2 bases, and 13 bases lay in between. The CDR3 is CACDPAGFPWDTRQMFF. The CDR3 DNA reads as TGTGCCTGTGACCCAGCTGGGTTTCCCTGGGACACCCGACAGATGTTTTTC.

On this clone: A read error likely explains why the TCRdb protein, taken from a much larger clone, differs from this DNA's translation at residue 4; the protein shown is translated from the DNA. The genes are TRDV2 and TRDJ3, with 11 bases fitting TRDD3. The CDR3 contains 18 residues. The V and J ends lost 4 bases and 0 bases, in that order; junction bases with no gene match: 4. Looked up from germline, CDR1 is GEAIGNYY and CDR2 is EKD. The CDR3 nucleotides read TGTGCCTGTGAATATACTGGGGGATACTCCTGGGACACCCGACAGATGTTTTTC. This codes for CACEYTGGYSWDTRQMFF.

This clone was counted between two and nine times. A far larger clone is only one base removed, so a read error is likely. Distinct nucleotide sequences in the sample also encode this CDR3. The rearrangement links TRDV2 to TRDJ1, with 8 bases fitting TRDD3. Germline trimming cut 3 bases from V and 5 bases from J; bases unmatched to any gene: 16. Per the germline V gene, CDR1 is GEAIGNYY and CDR2 is EKD. The CDR3 spans 17 residues. Here the CDR3 reads CACDSVMGDQPTDKLIF. CDR3 DNA: TGTGCCTGTGACTCTGTGATGGGGGATCAGCCCACAGATAAACTCATCTTT.